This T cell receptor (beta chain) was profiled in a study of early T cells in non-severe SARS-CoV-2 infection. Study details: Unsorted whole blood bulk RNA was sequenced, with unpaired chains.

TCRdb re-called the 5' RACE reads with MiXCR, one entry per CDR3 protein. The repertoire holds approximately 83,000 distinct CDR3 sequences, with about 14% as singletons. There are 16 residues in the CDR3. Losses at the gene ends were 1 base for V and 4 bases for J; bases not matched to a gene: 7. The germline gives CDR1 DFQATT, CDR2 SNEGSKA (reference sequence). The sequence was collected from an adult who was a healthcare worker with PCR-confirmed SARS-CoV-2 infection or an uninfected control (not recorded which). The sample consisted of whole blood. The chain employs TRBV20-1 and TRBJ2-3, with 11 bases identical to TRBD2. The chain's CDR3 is CSARGVSGRVPDTQYF. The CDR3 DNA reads TGCAGTGCTAGAGGGGTTAGCGGGAGGGTCCCAGATACGCAGTATTTT.